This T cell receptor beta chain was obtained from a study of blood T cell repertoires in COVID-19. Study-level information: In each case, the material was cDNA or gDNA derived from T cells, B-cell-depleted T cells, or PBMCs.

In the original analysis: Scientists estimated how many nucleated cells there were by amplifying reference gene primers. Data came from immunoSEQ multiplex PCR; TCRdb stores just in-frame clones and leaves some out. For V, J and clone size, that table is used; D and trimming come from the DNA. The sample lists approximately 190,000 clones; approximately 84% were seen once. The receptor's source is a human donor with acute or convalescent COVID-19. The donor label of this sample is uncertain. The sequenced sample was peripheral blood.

CDR3 in DNA: TGTGCCAGCACGAGCGGGAGGCTACACTACAATGAGCAGTTCTTC. It yields the protein CASTSGRLHYNEQFF. The chain links TRBV6-5 to TRBJ2-1, with 9 bases that match TRBD2. Germline lookup yields CDR1 MNHEY and CDR2 SVGAGI. Trimming at V came to 7 bases and at J to 3 bases, leaving 7 bases not matched to a gene. This CDR3 is built from 15 residues.